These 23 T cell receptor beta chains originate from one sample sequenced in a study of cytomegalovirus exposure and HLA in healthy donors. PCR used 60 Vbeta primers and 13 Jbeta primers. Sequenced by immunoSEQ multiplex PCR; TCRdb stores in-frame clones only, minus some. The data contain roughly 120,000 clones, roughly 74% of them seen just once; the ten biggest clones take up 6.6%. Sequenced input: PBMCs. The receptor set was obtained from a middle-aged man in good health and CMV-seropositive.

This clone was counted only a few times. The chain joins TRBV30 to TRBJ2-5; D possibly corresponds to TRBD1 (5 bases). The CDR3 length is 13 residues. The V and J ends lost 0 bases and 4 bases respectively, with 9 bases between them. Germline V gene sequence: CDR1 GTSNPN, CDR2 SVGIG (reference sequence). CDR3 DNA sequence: TGTGCCTGGAGTGTTGACAGTAGAGAGACCCAGTACTTC. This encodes CAWSVDSRETQYF.

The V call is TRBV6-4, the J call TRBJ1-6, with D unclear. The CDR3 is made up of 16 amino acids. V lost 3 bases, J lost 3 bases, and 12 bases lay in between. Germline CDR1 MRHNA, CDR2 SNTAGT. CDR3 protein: CASSEGDVRYNSPLHF. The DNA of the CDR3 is TGTGCCAGCAGTGAGGGCGATGTACGCTATAATTCACCCCTCCACTTT.

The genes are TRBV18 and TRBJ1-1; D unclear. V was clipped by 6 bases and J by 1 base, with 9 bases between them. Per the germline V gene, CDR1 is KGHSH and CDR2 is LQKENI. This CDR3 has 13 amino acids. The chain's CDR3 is CASSPDKNTEAFF. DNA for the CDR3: TGTGCCAGCTCCCCTGACAAGAACACTGAAGCTTTCTTT.

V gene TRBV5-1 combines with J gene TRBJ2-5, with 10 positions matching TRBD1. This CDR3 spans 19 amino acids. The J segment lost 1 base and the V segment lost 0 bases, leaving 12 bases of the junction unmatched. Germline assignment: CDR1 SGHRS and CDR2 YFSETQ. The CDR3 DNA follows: TGCGCCAGCAGCTTGGAAGGGTGGGGGACAGGGGCTCTCCAAGAGACCCAGTACTTC. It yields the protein CASSLEGWGTGALQETQYF.

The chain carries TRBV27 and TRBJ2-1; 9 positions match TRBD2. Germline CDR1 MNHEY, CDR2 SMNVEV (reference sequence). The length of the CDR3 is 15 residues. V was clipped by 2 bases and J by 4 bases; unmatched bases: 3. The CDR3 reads CASSLVAGAYNEQFF. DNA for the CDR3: TGTGCCAGCAGTTTAGTAGCGGGAGCATACAATGAGCAGTTCTTC.

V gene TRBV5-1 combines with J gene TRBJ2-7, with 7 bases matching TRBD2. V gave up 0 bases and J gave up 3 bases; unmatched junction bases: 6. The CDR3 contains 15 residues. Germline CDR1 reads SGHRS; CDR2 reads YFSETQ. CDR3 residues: CASSLAEAGDYEQYF. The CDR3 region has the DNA TGCGCCAGCAGCTTGGCCGAGGCGGGGGACTACGAGCAGTACTTC.

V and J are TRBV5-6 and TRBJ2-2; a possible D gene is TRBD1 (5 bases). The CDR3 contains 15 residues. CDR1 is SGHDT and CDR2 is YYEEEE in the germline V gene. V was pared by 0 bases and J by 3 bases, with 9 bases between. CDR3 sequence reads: CASSLGGGDTGELFF. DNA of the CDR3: TGTGCCAGCAGCTTGGGGGGCGGAGACACCGGGGAGCTGTTTTTT.

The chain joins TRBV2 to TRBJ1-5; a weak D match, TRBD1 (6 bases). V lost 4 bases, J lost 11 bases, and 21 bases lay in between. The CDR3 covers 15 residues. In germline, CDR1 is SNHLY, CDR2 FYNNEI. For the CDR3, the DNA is TGTGCCAGCAGTGGGGGTCCCGGGACACGGGGCACCCAGCATTTT. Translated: CASSGGPGTRGTQHF.

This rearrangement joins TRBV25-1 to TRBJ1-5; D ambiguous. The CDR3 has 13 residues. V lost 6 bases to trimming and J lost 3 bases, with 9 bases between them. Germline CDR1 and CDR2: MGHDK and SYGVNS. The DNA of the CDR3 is TGTGCCAGCAGCGCGGGAGACAATCAGCCCCAGCATTTT. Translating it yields CASSAGDNQPQHF.

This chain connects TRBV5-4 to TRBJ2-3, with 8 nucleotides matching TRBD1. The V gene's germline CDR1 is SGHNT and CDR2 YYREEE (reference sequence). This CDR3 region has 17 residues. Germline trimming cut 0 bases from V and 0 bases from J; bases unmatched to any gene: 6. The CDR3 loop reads CASSLDGTGISTDTQYF. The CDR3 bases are TGTGCCAGCAGCTTGGACGGGACAGGTATTAGCACAGATACGCAGTATTTT.

DNA for the CDR3: TGCGCCAGCAGTCCCTGGGGGGGCAGGATGGCCAAAAACATTCAGTACTTC. This codes for CASSPWGGRMAKNIQYF. The chain is built from TRBV23-1 and TRBJ2-4; a possible D gene is TRBD2 (7 bases). TRBV23-1 is identified as an open reading frame with a role that is uncertain. With 4 bases removed from V and 1 base from J, the gap between germline ends came to 17 bases. The CDR3 covers 17 residues.

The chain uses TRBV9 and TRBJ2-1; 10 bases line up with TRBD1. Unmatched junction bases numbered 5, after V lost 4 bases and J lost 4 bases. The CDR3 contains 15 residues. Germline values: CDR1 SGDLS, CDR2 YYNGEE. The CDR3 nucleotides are TGTGCCAGCAGCCCCCGGGACAGGGGATACAATGAGCAGTTCTTC. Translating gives CASSPRDRGYNEQFF.

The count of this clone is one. The CDR3 region has the DNA TGTGCCAGCAGCTTGGGCACCCCTGCAGCTAATGAAAAACTGTTTTTT. Translating it yields CASSLGTPAANEKLFF. The chain recombines TRBV5-4 with TRBJ1-4; D is uncertain. CDR1 SGHNT and CDR2 YYREEE come from the germline V gene (reference sequence). This CDR3 comprises 16 residues. V dropped 0 bases and J dropped 3 bases, with 12 bases sitting between them.

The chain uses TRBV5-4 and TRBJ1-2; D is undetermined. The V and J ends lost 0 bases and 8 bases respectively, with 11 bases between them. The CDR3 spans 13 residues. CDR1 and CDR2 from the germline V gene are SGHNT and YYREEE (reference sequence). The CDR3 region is CASSLGSQSGYTF. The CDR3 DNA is TGTGCCAGCAGCTTGGGATCACAGAGCGGCTACACCTTC.

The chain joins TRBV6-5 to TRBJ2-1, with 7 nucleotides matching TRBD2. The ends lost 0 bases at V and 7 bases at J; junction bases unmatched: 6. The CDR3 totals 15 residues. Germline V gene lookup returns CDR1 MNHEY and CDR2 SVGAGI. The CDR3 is CASSYSGTIGNEQFF. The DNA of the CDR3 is TGTGCCAGCAGTTACTCTGGGACTATAGGAAATGAGCAGTTCTTC.

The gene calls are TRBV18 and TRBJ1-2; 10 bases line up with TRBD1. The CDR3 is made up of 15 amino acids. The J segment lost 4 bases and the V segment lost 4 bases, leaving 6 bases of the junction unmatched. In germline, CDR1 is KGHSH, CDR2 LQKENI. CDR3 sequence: CASSQTGGEGYGYTF. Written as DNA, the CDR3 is TGTGCCAGCTCACAGACAGGGGGCGAAGGCTATGGCTACACCTTC.

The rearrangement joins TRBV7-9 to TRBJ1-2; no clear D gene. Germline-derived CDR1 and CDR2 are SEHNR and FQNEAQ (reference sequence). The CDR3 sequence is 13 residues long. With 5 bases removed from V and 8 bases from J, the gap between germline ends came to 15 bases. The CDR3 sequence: CASSPPVFKGYTF. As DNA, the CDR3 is TGTGCCAGCAGCCCCCCCGTCTTTAAAGGCTACACCTTC. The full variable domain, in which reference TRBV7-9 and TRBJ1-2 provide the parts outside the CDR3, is DTGVSQNPRHKITKRGQNVTFRCDPISEHNRLYWYRQTLGQGPEFLTYFQNEAQLEKSRLLSDRFSAERPKGSFSTLEIQRTEQGDSAMYLCASSPPVFKGYTFGSGTRLTVV.

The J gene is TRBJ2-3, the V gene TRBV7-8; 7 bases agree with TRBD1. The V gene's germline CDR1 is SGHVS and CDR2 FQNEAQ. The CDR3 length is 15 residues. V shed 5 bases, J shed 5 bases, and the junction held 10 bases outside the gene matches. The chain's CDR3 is CASSPKIRQGDTQYF. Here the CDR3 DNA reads TGTGCCAGCAGCCCAAAAATAAGACAGGGAGATACGCAGTATTTT.

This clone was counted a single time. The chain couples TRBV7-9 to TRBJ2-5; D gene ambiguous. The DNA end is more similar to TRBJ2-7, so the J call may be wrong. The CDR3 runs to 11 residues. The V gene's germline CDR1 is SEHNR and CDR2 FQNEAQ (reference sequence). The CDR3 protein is CASSSTYEQYF. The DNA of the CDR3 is TGTGCCAGCAGCTCAACCTACGAGCAGTACTTC.

DNA of the CDR3: TGTGCCAGCAGCCAAGGACAGGGAAGGAACGAGCAGTACTTC. This encodes CASSQGQGRNEQYF. The chain has TRBV5-4 and TRBJ2-7; 8 bases agree with TRBD1. Per the germline V gene, CDR1 is SGHNT and CDR2 is YYREEE (reference sequence). The CDR3 extends over 14 amino acids. V lost 4 bases, J lost 5 bases, and 8 bases stayed unmatched.

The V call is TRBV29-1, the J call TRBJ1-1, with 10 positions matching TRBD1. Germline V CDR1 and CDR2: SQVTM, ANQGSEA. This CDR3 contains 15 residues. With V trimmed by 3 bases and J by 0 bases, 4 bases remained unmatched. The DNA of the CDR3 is TGCAGCGTTGAGACAGGGGGCACCATGAACACTGAAGCTTTCTTT. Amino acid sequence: CSVETGGTMNTEAFF.

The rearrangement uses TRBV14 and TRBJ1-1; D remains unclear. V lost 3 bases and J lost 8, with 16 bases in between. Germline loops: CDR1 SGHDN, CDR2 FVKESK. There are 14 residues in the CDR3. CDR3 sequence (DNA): TGTGCCAGCAGCCAGAACAGTCTGTTTGGGGAAGCTTTCTTT. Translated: CASSQNSLFGEAFF.

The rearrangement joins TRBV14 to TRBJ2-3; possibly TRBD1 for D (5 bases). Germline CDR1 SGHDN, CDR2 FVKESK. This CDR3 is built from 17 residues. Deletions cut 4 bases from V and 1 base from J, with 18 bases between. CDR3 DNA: TGTGCCAGCAGCCGATTGACAGAGTCAAAGGGCACAGATACGCAGTATTTT. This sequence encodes CASSRLTESKGTDTQYF.